This note documents a single TCR beta chain sequence. The record originates from a study of multiple sclerosis patients with progressive multifocal leukoencephalopathy. Time point noted: time of PML onset. CDR1 is ENHRY, CDR2 SYGVKD, per germline. After removal of 11 bases from V and 9 bases from J, the junction contained 14 bases not matched to a gene. The CDR3 runs to 15 residues. Sequenced by immunoSEQ multiplex PCR; TCRdb stores in-frame clones only, minus some. This table holds tens of thousands of clones, more than 70% found once. The V call is TRBV10-3, the J call TRBJ2-1; TRBD2 matches 12 bases. This TCR came from a woman in her thirties with progressive multifocal leukoencephalopathy. This material consisted of PBMCs, taken from a patient treated with natalizumab. DNA of the CDR3: TGTGCCTCTGCGCCCCCTAGCGGGGGGGCCTTTGAGCAGTTCTTC. It translates to CASAPPSGGAFEQFF.